This T cell receptor beta chain was captured by sequencing in a study of blood T cell repertoires in COVID-19. Study-wide context: T cells, B-cell-depleted T cells, or PBMCs provided the cDNA or gDNA that served as material.

Some clones are missing from TCRdb's copy, which holds only in-frame ones; the method was immunoSEQ multiplex PCR. The sample holds around 220,000 clones, 86% seen once. The sequenced sample was peripheral blood. This TCR was recovered from a man in his fifties or sixties with acute or convalescent COVID-19.

The CDR3 region is CASSPRSQGASPEKLFF. CDR3 in DNA: TGTGCCAGCTCACCTAGGTCGCAGGGGGCGAGTCCTGAAAAACTGTTTTTT. The rearrangement uses TRBV18 and TRBJ1-4, with 8 bases lining up with TRBD1. V gave up 3 bases and J gave up 7 bases; unmatched junction bases: 13. The germline gives CDR1 KGHSH, CDR2 LQKENI. This CDR3 spans 17 amino acids. The whole variable domain, remainder taken from reference TRBV18 and TRBJ1-4, is NAGVMQNPRHLVRRRGQEARLRCSPMKGHSHVYWYRQLPEEGLKFMVYLQKENIIDESGMPKERFSAEFPKEGPSILRIQQVVRGDSAAYFCASSPRSQGASPEKLFFGSGTQLSVL.